The 9 T cell receptor beta chains below all came from one sample that was sequenced in a study of blood T cell repertoires in COVID-19. Assay: immunoSEQ multiplex PCR; the TCRdb copy retains only in-frame clones and omits some. The sample contains 190,000 or so clones, over 75% of which appear only once. The material sequenced was peripheral blood. These receptors all come from a woman aged 80 or over with active or convalescent COVID-19.

The CDR3 DNA reads TGTGCCAGCAGCCTACTCGGGGGGGAATCGACAGATACGCAGTATTTT. Its protein product is CASSLLGGESTDTQYF. The J gene is TRBJ2-3, the V gene TRBV6-4; 8 bases agree with TRBD2. Germline V CDR1 and CDR2: MRHNA, SNTAGT. Trimming removed 6 bases from V and 3 bases from J; junction bases left unmatched: 11. The CDR3 consists of 16 residues.

The gene calls are TRBV7-9 and TRBJ1-6; a weak D match, TRBD1 (5 bases). The V end was cut by 3 bases, the J end by 10 bases, with 16 bases between. The CDR3 runs to 15 residues. Germline V gene data show CDR1 as SEHNR and CDR2 as FQNEAQ (reference sequence). The CDR3 loop is CASSFSGSGVSPLHF. CDR3 nucleotide sequence: TGTGCCAGCAGCTTCTCAGGGTCCGGAGTCTCACCCCTCCACTTT.

The chain uses TRBV2 and TRBJ1-1; TRBD1 matches 8 bases. J was trimmed by 0 bases and V by 6 bases; bases with no gene match: 0. Germline V gene lookup returns CDR1 SNHLY and CDR2 FYNNEI. CDR3 length: 13 amino acids. The CDR3 reads CASRTGVNTEAFF. CDR3 sequence (DNA): TGTGCCAGCAGGACAGGGGTGAACACTGAAGCTTTCTTT.

The chain combines TRBV29-1 with TRBJ2-4, with unresolved D. Per germline, CDR1 SQVTM and CDR2 ANQGSEA. This CDR3 comprises 11 residues. Trimming cost V 4 bases and J 8 bases, with 9 bases left between them. The CDR3 spells CSVGSSDIQYF. The CDR3 DNA is TGCAGCGTTGGGAGCTCGGACATTCAGTACTTC.

This clone was counted between two and nine times. The same CDR3 is also encoded by other DNA sequences in this sample. V usage is TRBV4-1 and J usage is TRBJ2-2; 9 bases are a match to TRBD1. The germline V gene has CDR1 MGHRA and CDR2 YSYEKL. V gave up 4 bases and J gave up 1 base; unmatched junction bases: 1. CDR3 length: 15 residues. The CDR3 loop reads CASSRGQGNTGELFF. In DNA, the CDR3 is TGCGCCAGCAGCCGGGGACAGGGGAACACCGGGGAGCTGTTTTTT.

This chain uses TRBV7-9 with TRBJ1-6; possibly TRBD1 for D (6 bases). The CDR3 consists of 14 residues. V lost 8 bases to trimming and J lost 10 bases, with 18 bases between them. Germline CDR1 and CDR2: SEHNR and FQNEAQ (reference sequence). The CDR3 coding sequence is TGTGCCAGCGCCCACTTGGGGGCACTGTCACCCCTCCACTTT. Translation gives CASAHLGALSPLHF.

The chain carries TRBV5-5 and TRBJ1-2; 12 bases match TRBD1. The CDR3 sequence is 15 residues long. J lost 2 bases, V lost 4 bases, and 3 bases had no gene match. The germline V gene encodes CDR1 SGHKS and CDR2 YYEKEE (reference sequence). The chain's CDR3 is CASSLGTGGNYGYTF. CDR3 DNA: TGTGCCAGCAGCCTAGGGACAGGGGGCAACTATGGCTACACCTTC.

This chain joins TRBV30 and TRBJ1-5; D possibly corresponds to TRBD1 (6 bases). The V end lost 4 bases, the J end lost 6 bases, and 19 bases lay between the germline ends. CDR3 length: 15 residues. Per germline, CDR1 GTSNPN and CDR2 SVGIG (reference sequence). This chain's CDR3 is CAWTPTGSSSQPQHF. The CDR3, as DNA: TGTGCCTGGACCCCCACAGGGTCGAGTAGTCAGCCCCAGCATTTT.

This chain connects TRBV2 to TRBJ1-2; maybe TRBD1 (6 bases). Germline loops: CDR1 SNHLY, CDR2 FYNNEI. V lost 3 bases and J 5 bases, leaving 10 bases between the germline ends. The CDR3 contains 13 residues. CDR3 DNA: TGTGCCAGCAGTGAGGGCAGGGGATATGGCTACACCTTC. It codes for CASSEGRGYGYTF.